This TCR beta chain was sequenced in a study of shared clonotypes between healthy human individuals (TCRdb year 2020). About the investigation overall: Two women and a few men aged 18 to 49 years were included in the cohort. For each donor, CD4 naive and CD4 memory were each run on three plates, CD8 naive on two plates, and CD8 memory on one plate. To estimate repertoire size and how much clonotypes are shared between individuals, the study performed deep sequencing of blood TCR repertoires from about 5 healthy adults. To increase sequencing depth and limit assay-specific biases, different laboratories used diverse techniques to prepare libraries and sequence TCR repertoires. Each donor's leukapheresis produced roughly between roughly 0.85 and 9 billion PBMCs.

CDR1 and CDR2 are drawn from the germline V gene (reference sequence): GTSNPN, SVGIG. The trim is 0 bases for V and 3 bases for J, with a gap of 14 bases between the germline ends. The CDR3, from cysteine to phenylalanine, totals 15 residues. Kept here is only the CDR3 DNA, which spans 45 bases and is read in frame from base 1. Study-wide findings and limitations: When a handful of donors were compared, the shared fraction of clonotypes was 5% to 6.5% for naive CD4, approximately 3.3% for naive CD8, more than 2% for memory CD4, and 0.4% for memory CD8. Clonotypes shared by all four sorted-subset donors showed higher generation probabilities than non-shared clonotypes. Sampling was limited to blood, and TCR repertoires in tissue likely differ from TCR repertoires in blood. Even with the large sequencing depth, rarefaction of the sorted-subset datasets indicated that sequencing was incomplete. Pairwise subsampling indicated that sequencing depth was expected to affect the degree of clonotype sharing among donors. Naive subsets generally had larger estimated clonotype richness than memory subsets. Because the study included only a small number of donors, the genetic and exposure-history diversity represented was limited.

CD8 naive samples were CD45RO-negative cells positively selected for CCR7, giving a CD45RA+CCR7+ population that excluded TemRA cells. Healthy HIV-negative adults with no recently reported acute infections or vaccinations were included as donors. Only Caucasian adults living in Nashville, Tennessee, USA were represented among the donors. Blood was obtained by leukapheresis, after which PBMCs were separated by Ficoll-Histopaque density gradient centrifugation and cryopreserved in liquid nitrogen vapor phase. Analytical flow cytometry was used to check the purity and quantity of every magnetically sorted T cell population. Each sorted fraction had its genomic DNA isolated and then quantified by UV absorbance on a Nanodrop 2000c. On this clone itself: Its specific antigen is unknown. Base qualities are not recorded, but no much larger clone differs from it by a single base.

TCR CDR3 regions were amplified from genomic DNA by multiplex PCR using the deep immunoSEQ assay. For each cell subset, the extracted genomic DNA was distributed evenly across all wells of several immunoSEQ 96-well plates, and each plate served as one replicate. For sorted subsets, each replicate PCR was loaded with roughly 200 ng genomic DNA, equivalent to 25,000 to 30,000 T cell genomes. Purified libraries were quantified with a Qubit 3.0 fluorometer, sized on a Bioanalyzer 2100, and re-quantified with the KAPA Library Quantification kit. Every immunoSEQ 96-well plate was sequenced on a separate single-read 150-cycle Illumina NextSeq 550 flow cell. Under the source paper's analysis protocol: Because only junctional sequences without quality scores were contained in the immunoSEQ output, filtering matching that applied to full-length reads could not be performed. To assign V/J genes and CDR3, sequences were annotated against IMGT germline references using PyIR, a Python wrapper for IgBLAST v1.9. Any read was removed if the V/J assignment was weak (E-value above 1e-6), the CDR3 was missing, or the read contained stop codons, out-of-frame junctions, or ambiguous translated residues. V3J clonotypes were defined as sequences sharing the same inferred V gene, J gene, and CDR3 amino acid sequence. Percentage overlap between repertoires was calculated by dividing the number of shared unique clonotypes by the size of the smaller repertoire. Repertoire richness was assessed with RTK rarefaction, the Chao1 estimator, and Recon v2.1 estimates of unobserved clonotypes. OLGA was used to compute generation probabilities for all TCRbeta clonotypes that the gDNA method yielded from a few donors. What TCRdb holds here is the immuneACCESS table cut down to in-frame rearrangements. Part of the clones is not present; checked against another copy, under half of the missing clones reflect an unresolved V gene, and the others are unexplained. V, J and clone size derive from that table, while D and trimming were established from the DNA sequence. In this sample the table shows about 2,200,000 clones, about 92% of which occur a single time. Under 2% of the sample rests with the top ten.

The receptor was derived from a man in his late teens or twenties in good health. Some clones in this sample may be carry-over from other donors' samples. Sequenced material: naive CD8+ T cells from PBMCs. This specimen's cell subset or site label, per the study, means: CD45RA+CCR7+. The receptor chain draws on TRBV30 and TRBJ1-2; D gene: possibly TRBD1, on 6 matching bases. The DNA reads as follows: TGTGCCTGGAGTGTACGGACAGCCAGCGACTATGGCTACACCTTC. It codes for CAWSVRTASDYGYTF.